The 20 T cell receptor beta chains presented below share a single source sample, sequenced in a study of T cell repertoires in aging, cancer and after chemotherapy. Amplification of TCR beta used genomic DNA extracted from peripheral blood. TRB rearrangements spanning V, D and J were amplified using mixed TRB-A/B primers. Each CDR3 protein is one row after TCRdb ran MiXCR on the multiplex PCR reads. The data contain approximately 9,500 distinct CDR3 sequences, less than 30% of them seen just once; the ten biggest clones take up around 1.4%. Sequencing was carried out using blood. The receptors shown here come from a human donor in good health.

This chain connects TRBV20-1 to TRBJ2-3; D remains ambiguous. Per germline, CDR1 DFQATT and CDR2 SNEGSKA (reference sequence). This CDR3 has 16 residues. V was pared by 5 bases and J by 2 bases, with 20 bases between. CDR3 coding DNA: TGCAGTGCTTCACCACCCTATCGCGGCTACACAGATACGCAGTATTTT. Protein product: CSASPPYRGYTDTQYF.

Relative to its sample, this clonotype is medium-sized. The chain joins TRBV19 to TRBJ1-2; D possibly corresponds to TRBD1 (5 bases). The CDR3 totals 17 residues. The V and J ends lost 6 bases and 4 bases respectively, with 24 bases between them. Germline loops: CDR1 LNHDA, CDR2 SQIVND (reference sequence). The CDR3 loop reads CASSDKASVRGGYGYTF. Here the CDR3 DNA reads TGTGCCAGTAGCGATAAGGCCTCCGTGAGGGGCGGCTATGGCTACACCTTC.

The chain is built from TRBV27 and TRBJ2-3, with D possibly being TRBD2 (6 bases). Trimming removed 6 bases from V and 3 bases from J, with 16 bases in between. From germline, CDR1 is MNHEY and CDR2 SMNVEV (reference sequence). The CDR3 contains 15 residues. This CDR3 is CASRGLIGWTDTQYF. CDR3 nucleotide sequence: TGTGCCAGCAGGGGACTCATAGGTTGGACAGATACGCAGTATTTT.

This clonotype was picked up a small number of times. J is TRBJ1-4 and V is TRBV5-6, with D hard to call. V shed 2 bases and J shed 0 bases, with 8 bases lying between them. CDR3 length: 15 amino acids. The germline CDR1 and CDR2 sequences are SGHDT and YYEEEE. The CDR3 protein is CASSFGVATNEKLFF. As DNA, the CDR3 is TGTGCCAGCAGCTTTGGGGTCGCAACTAATGAAAAACTGTTTTTT.

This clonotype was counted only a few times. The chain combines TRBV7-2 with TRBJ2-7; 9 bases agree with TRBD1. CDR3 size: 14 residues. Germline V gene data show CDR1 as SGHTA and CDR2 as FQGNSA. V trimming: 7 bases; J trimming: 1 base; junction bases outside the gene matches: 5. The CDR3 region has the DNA TGTGCCAGCAACCTAGGGACAGGGTCCTACGAGCAGTACTTC. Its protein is CASNLGTGSYEQYF.

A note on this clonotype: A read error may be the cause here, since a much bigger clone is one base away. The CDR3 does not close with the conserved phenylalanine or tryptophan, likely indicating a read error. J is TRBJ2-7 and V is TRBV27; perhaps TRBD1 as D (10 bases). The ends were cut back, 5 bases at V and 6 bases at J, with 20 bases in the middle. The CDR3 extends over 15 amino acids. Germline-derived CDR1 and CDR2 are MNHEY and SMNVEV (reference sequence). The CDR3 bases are TGTGCCAGCAGTCTAGCGGGACAGGGGCTCGGCGAGCAGTACCTC. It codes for CASSLAGQGLGEQYL.

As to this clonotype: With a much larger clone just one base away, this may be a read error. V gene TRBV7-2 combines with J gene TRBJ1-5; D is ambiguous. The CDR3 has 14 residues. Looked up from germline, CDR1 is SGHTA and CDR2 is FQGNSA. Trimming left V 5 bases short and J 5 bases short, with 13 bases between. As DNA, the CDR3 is TGTGCCAGCAGCCTAACCGGTTCTTATCAGCCCCAGCATTTT. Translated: CASSLTGSYQPQHF.

The CDR3 DNA reads as TGTGCCAGCAAGGGGTTGGGGGTTAGTCAGCCCCAGCATTTT. Translation: CASKGLGVSQPQHF. This chain links TRBV6-1 with TRBJ1-5; D might be TRBD1 (5 bases). Germline V gives CDR1 MNHNS, CDR2 SASEGT. There are 14 residues in the CDR3. Trimming pared 7 bases from V and 6 bases from J, leaving 16 bases between.

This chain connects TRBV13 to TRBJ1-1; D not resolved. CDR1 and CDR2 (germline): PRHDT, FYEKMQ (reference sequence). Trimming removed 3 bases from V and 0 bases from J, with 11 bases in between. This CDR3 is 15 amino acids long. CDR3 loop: CASSLHSYLNTEAFF. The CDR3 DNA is TGTGCCAGCAGCTTGCACAGCTACCTGAACACTGAAGCTTTCTTT. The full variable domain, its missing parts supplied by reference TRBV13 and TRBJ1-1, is AAGVIQSPRHLIKEKRETATLKCYPIPRHDTVYWYQQGPGQDPQFLISFYEKMQSDKGSIPDRFSAQQFSDYHSELNMSSLELGDSALYFCASSLHSYLNTEAFFGQGTRLTVV.

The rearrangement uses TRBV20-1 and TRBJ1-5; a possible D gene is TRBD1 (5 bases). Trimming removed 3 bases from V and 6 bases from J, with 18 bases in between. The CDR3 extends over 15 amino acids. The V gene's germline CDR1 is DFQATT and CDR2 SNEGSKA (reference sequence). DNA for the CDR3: TGCAGTGCTAGGACAGACAGAGCGGTTGGTCAGCCCCAGCATTTT. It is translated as CSARTDRAVGQPQHF.

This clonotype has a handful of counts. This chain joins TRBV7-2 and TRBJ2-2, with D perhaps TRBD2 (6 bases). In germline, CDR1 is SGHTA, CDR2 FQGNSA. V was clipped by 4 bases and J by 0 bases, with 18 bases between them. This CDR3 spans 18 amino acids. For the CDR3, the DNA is TGTGCCAGCAGCTACCAGCAAAGCGGGTCCGCGAACACCGGGGAGCTGTTTTTT. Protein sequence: CASSYQQSGSANTGELFF. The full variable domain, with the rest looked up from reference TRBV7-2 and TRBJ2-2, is GAGVSQSPSNKVTEKGKDVELRCDPISGHTALYWYRQSLGQGLEFLIYFQGNSAPDKSGLPSDRFSAERTGGSVSTLTIQRTQQEDSAVYLCASSYQQSGSANTGELFFGEGSRLTVL.

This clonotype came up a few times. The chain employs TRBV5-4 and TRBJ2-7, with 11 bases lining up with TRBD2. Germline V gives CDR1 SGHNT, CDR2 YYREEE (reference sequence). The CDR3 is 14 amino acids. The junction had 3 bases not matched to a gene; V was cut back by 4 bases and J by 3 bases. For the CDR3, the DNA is TGTGCCAGCAGCCTGGGACTAGCGGACTACGAGCAGTACTTC. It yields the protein CASSLGLADYEQYF.

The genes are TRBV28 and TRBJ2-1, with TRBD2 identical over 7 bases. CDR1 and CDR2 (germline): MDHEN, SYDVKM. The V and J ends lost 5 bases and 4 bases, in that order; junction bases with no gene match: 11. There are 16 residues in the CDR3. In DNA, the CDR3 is TGTGCCAGCAGTCCCGGGACTACACCACAATACAATGAGCAGTTCTTC. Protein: CASSPGTTPQYNEQFF.

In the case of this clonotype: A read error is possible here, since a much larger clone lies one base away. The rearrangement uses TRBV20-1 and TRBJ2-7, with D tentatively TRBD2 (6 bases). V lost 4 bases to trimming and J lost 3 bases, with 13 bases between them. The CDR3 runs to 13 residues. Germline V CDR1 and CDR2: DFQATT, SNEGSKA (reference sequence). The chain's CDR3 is CSAITGTYYEQYF. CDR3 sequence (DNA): TGCAGTGCTATTACCGGGACTTACTACGAGCAGTACTTC.

Here the CDR3 DNA reads TGCGCCAGCAGTTCTGACCATTACAATGAGCAGTTCTTC. It is translated as CASSSDHYNEQFF. The chain combines TRBV5-1 with TRBJ2-1; D gene uncertain. The CDR3 spans 13 residues. V lost 5 bases to trimming and J lost 4 bases, with 10 bases between them. The germline gives CDR1 SGHRS, CDR2 YFSETQ.

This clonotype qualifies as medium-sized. The CDR3 reads CAWTSGGQGYYGYTF. The CDR3 DNA reads TGTGCCTGGACCAGTGGGGGGCAAGGGTATTATGGCTACACCTTC. The chain is built from TRBV30 and TRBJ1-2, with a tentative D call TRBD1 (6 bases). Trimming cost V 4 bases and J 5 bases, with 20 bases left between them. Germline V gene data show CDR1 as GTSNPN and CDR2 as SVGIG (reference sequence). The CDR3 runs to 15 residues.

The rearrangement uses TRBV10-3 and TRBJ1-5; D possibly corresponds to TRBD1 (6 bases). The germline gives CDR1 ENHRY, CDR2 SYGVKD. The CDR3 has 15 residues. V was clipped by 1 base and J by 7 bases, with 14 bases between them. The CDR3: CAISEFSGENQPQHF. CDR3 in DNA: TGTGCCATCAGTGAGTTTTCAGGGGAGAACCAGCCCCAGCATTTT.

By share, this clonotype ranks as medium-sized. CDR3 bases: TGTGCCAGTAGTATGCCCAAACGGGAGCAGTACTTC. Protein: CASSMPKREQYF. This chain links TRBV19 with TRBJ2-7; D gene ambiguous. Germline assignment: CDR1 LNHDA and CDR2 SQIVND (reference sequence). V gave up 3 bases and J gave up 7 bases, with 10 bases separating them. The CDR3 extends over 12 amino acids.

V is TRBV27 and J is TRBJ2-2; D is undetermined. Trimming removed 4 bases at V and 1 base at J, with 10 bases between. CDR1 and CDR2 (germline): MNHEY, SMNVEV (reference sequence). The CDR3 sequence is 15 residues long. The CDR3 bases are TGTGCCAGCAGTTCGATGAACAGGAACACCGGGGAGCTGTTTTTT. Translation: CASSSMNRNTGELFF.

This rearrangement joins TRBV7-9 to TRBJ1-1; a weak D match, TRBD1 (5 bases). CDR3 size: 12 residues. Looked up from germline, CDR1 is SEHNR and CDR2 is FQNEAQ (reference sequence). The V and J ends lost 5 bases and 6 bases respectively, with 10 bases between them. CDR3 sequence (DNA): TGTGCCAGCAGCGTTGGGGGTCCTGAAGCTTTCTTT. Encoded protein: CASSVGGPEAFF. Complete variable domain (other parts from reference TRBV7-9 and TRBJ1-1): DTGVSQNPRHKITKRGQNVTFRCDPISEHNRLYWYRQTLGQGPEFLTYFQNEAQLEKSRLLSDRFSAERPKGSFSTLEIQRTEQGDSAMYLCASSVGGPEAFFGQGTRLTVV.